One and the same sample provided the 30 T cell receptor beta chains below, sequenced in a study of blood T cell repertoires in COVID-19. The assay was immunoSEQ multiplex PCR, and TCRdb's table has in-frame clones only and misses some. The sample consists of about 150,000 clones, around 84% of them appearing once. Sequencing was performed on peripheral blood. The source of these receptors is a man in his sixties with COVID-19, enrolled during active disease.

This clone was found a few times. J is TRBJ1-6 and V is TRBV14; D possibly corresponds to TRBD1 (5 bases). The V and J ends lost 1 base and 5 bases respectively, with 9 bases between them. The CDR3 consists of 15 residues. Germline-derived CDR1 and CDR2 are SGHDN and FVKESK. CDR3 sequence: CASSQVWGDNSPLHF. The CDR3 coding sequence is TGTGCCAGCAGCCAAGTTTGGGGGGATAATTCACCCCTCCACTTT.

This chain's CDR3 is CASARGSNTEAFF. The CDR3 coding sequence is TGTGCCAGCGCCCGGGGATCGAACACTGAAGCTTTCTTT. The chain is built from TRBV25-1 and TRBJ1-1; D is unresolved. Between the trimmed V and J ends, which lost 8 bases and 1 base, there was a span of 11 bases. From germline, CDR1 is MGHDK and CDR2 SYGVNS. The CDR3 consists of 13 residues.

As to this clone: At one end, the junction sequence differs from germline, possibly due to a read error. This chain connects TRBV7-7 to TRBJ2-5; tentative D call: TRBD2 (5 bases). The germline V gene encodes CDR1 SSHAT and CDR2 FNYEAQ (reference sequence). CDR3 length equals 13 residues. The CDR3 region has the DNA TGTGCTAGCAGTTTACTAGGCGGGGAGACCCAGTACTTC. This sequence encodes CASSLLGGETQYF.

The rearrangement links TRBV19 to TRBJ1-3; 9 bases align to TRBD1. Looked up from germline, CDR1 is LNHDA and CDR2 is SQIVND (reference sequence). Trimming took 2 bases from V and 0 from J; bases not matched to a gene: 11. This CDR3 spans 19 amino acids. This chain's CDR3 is CASSISGTGSWHSGNTIYF. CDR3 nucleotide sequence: TGTGCCAGTAGTATATCCGGGACAGGGTCGTGGCACTCTGGAAACACCATATATTTT. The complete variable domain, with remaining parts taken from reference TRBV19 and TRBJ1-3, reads DGGITQSPKYLFRKEGQNVTLSCEQNLNHDAMYWYRQDPGQGLRLIYYSQIVNDFQKGDIAEGYSVSREKKESFPLTVTSAQKNPTAFYLCASSISGTGSWHSGNTIYFGEGSWLTVV.

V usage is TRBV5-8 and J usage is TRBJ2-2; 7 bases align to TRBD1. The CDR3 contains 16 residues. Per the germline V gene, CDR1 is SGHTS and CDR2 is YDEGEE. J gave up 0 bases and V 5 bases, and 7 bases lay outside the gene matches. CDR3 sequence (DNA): TGTGCCAGCAGTCGTCGGGGACAGACGAACACCGGGGAGCTGTTTTTT. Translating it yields CASSRRGQTNTGELFF.

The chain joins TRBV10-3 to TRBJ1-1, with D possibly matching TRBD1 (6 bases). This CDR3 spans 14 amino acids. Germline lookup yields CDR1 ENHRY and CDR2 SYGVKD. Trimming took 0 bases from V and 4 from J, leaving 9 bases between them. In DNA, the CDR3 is TGTGCCATCAGTGAGTCCGGGGGGCTCACTGAAGCTTTCTTT. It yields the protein CAISESGGLTEAFF.

This CDR3 is CASSWTPQGRSYNSPLHF. The CDR3 DNA is TGTGCCAGCAGTTGGACTCCACAGGGACGGTCCTATAATTCACCCCTCCACTTT. V usage is TRBV6-2 or TRBV6-3 and J usage is TRBJ1-6; D may be TRBD1 (6 bases). Trimming cost V 4 bases and J 1 base, with 17 bases left between them. CDR1 is MNHEY and CDR2 is SVGEGT in the germline V gene. The CDR3 runs 18 residues.

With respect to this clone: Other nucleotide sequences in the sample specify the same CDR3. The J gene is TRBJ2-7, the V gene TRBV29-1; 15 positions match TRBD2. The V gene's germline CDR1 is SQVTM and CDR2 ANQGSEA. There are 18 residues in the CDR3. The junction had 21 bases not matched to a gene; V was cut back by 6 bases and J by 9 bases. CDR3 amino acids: CSVAGTSGRQATYGGQYF. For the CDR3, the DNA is TGCAGCGTCGCCGGGACTAGCGGGAGGCAGGCAACCTACGGGGGGCAGTACTTC.

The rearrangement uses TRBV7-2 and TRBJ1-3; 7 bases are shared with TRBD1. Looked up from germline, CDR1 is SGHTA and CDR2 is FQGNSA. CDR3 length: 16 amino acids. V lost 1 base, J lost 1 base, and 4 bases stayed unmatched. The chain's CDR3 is CASSLGGGASGNTIYF. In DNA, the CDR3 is TGTGCCAGCAGCTTAGGAGGGGGCGCTTCTGGAAACACCATATATTTT.

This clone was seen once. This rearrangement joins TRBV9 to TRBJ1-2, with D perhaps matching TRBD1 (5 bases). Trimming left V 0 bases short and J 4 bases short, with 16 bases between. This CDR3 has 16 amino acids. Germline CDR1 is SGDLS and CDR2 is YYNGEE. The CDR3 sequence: CASSVGPQGISYGYTF. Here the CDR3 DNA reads TGTGCCAGCAGCGTAGGTCCCCAGGGAATTAGCTATGGCTACACCTTC.

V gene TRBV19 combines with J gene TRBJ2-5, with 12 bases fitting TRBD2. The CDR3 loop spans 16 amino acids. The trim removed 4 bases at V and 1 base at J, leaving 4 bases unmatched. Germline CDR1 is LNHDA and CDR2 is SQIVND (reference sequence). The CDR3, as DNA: TGTGCCAGTAGTACCACACTAGCGGGGGGCCAAGAGACCCAGTACTTC. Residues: CASSTTLAGGQETQYF.

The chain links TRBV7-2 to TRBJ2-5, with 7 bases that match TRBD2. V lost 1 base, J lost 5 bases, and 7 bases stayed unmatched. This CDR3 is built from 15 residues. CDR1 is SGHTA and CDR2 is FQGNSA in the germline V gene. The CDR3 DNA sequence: TGTGCCAGCAGCTTAGTAGGGGACTATACGGAGACCCAGTACTTC. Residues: CASSLVGDYTETQYF.

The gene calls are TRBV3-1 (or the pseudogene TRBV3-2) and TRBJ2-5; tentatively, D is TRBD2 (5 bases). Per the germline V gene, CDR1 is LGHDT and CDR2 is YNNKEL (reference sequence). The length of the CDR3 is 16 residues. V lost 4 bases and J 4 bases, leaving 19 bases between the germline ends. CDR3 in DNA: TGTGCCAGCAGCCGTTTCTCTAGCTCTATTGGAGAGACCCAGTACTTC. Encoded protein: CASSRFSSSIGETQYF.

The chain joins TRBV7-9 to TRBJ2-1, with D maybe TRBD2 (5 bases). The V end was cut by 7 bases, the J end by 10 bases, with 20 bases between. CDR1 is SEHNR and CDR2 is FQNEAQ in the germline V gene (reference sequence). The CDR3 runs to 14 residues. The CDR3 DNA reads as TGTGCCAGCATCCTTATCGGGGTGCGGACCGAGCAGTTCTTC. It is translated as CASILIGVRTEQFF.

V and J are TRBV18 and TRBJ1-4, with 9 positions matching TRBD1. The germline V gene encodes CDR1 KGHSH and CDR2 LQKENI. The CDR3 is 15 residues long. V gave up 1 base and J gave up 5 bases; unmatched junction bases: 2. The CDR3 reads CASSPLGTGNEKLFF. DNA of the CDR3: TGTGCCAGCTCACCACTAGGGACAGGGAATGAAAAACTGTTTTTT. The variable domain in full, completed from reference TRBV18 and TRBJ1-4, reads NAGVMQNPRHLVRRRGQEARLRCSPMKGHSHVYWYRQLPEEGLKFMVYLQKENIIDESGMPKERFSAEFPKEGPSILRIQQVVRGDSAAYFCASSPLGTGNEKLFFGSGTQLSVL.

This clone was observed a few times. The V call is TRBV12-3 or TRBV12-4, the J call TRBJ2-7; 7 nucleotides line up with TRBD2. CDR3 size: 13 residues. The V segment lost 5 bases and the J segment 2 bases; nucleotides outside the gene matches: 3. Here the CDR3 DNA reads TGTGCCAGCAGTAGCGGGAAGACCTACGAGCAGTACTTC. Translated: CASSSGKTYEQYF.

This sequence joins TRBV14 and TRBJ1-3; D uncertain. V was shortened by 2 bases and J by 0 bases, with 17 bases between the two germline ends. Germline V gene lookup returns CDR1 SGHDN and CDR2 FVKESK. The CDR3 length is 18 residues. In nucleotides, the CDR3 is TGTGCCAGCAGCCAATTCACCCTGACTGGCATCTCTGGAAACACCATATATTTT. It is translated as CASSQFTLTGISGNTIYF.

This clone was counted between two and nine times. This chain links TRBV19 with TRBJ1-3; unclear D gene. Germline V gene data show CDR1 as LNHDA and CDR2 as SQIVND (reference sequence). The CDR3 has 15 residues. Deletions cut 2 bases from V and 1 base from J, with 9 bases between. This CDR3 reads CASSISIQSGNTIYF. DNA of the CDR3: TGTGCCAGTAGTATAAGTATACAGTCTGGAAACACCATATATTTT.

The CDR3 nucleotides read TGTGCCAGCAGCTACGGACAGGTAACCTTTGCTCGATCGAACACTGAAGCTTTCTTT. As protein: CASSYGQVTFARSNTEAFF. The chain combines TRBV5-8 with TRBJ1-1; TRBD1 aligns across 7 bases. Germline CDR1 reads SGHTS; CDR2 reads YDEGEE. V shed 3 bases and J 1 base; nucleotides not matched to a gene: 18. This CDR3 is 19 amino acids long. Full variable domain (missing parts from reference TRBV5-8 and TRBJ1-1): EAGVTQSPTHLIKTRGQQATLRCSPISGHTSVYWYQQALGLGLQFLLWYDEGEERNRGNFPPRFSGRQFPNYSSELNVNALELEDSALYLCASSYGQVTFARSNTEAFFGQGTRLTVV.

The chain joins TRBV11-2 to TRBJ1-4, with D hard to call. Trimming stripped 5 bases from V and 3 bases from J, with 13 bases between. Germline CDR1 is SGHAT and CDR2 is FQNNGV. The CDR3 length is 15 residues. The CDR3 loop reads CASSLMGTANEKLFF. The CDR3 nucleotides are TGTGCCAGCAGCCTAATGGGCACAGCTAATGAAAAACTGTTTTTT.

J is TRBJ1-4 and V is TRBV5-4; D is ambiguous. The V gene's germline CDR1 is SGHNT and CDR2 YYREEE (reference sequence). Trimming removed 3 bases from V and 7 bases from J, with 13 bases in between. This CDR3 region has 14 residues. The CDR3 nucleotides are TGTGCCAGCAGCTACGGGAGAGGCGGTGAAAAACTGTTTTTT. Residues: CASSYGRGGEKLFF.

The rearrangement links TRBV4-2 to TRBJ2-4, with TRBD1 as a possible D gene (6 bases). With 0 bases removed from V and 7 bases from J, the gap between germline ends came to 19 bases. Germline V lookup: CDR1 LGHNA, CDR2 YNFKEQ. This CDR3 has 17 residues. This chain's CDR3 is CASSQEQGRGLGNIQYF. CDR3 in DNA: TGTGCCAGCAGCCAAGAGCAGGGGCGAGGGCTAGGGAACATTCAGTACTTC.

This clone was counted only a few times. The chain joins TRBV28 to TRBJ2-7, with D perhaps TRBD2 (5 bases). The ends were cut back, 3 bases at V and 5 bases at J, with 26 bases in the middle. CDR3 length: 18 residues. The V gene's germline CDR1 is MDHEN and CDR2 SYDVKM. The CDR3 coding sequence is TGTGCCAGCAGTTTTCTTCTCCTTACCGTCGGAGGAGGCGACGAGCAGTACTTC. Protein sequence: CASSFLLLTVGGGDEQYF.

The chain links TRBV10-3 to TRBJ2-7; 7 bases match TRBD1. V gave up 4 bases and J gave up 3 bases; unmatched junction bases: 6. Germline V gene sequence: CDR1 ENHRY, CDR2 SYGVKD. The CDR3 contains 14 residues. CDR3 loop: CAISVSTGSYEQYF. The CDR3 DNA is TGTGCCATCAGTGTCTCGACAGGGAGCTACGAGCAGTACTTC.

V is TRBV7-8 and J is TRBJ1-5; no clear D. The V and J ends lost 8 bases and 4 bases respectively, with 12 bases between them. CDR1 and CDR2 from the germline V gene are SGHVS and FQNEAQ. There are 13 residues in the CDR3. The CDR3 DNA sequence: TGTGCCAGCCAGAGGGTAGCAAATCAGCCCCAGCATTTT. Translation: CASQRVANQPQHF.

CDR3 protein: CASSNPGFILDGYTF. CDR3 bases: TGTGCCAGCAGCAATCCAGGGTTTATTCTGGATGGCTACACCTTC. The V gene is TRBV28, the J gene TRBJ1-2, with D tentatively TRBD1 (5 bases). Germline CDR1 reads MDHEN; CDR2 reads SYDVKM. V lost 6 bases and J 6 bases, leaving 20 bases between the germline ends. CDR3 length: 15 residues.

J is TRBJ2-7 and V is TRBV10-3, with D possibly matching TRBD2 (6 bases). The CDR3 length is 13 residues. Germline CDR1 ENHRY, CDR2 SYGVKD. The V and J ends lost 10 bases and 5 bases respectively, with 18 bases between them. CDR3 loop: CATRSGVVNEQYF. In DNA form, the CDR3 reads TGTGCCACTCGGTCGGGGGTCGTCAACGAGCAGTACTTC.

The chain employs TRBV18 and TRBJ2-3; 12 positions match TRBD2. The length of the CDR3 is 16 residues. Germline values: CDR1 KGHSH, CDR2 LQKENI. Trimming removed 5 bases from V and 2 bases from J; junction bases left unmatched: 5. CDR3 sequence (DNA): TGTGCCAGCTCATCGCTAGCGGGGGGGATCACAGATACGCAGTATTTT. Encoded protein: CASSSLAGGITDTQYF.

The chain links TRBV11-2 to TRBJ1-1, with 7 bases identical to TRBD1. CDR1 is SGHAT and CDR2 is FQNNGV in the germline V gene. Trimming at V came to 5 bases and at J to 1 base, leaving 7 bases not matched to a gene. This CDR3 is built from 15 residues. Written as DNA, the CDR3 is TGTGCCAGCAGCAAACGCGGGACAGAGAACACTGAAGCTTTCTTT. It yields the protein CASSKRGTENTEAFF.

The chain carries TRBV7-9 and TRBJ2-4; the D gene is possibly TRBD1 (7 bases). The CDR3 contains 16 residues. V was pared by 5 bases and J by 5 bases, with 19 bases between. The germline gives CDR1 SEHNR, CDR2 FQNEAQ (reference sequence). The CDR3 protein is CASSDTRGAKQNIQYF. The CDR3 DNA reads TGTGCCAGCAGCGATACCAGGGGGGCCAAGCAAAACATTCAGTACTTC.